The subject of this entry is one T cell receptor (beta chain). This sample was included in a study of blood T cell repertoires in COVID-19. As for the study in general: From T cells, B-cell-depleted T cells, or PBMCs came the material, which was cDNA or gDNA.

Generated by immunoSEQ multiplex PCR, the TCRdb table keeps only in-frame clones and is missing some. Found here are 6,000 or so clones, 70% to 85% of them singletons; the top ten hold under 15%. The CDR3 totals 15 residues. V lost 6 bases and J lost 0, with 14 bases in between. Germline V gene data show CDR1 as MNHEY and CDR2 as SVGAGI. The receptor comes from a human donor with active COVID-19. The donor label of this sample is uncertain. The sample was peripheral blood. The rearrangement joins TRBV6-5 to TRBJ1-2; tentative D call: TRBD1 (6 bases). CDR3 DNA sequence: TGTGCCAGCAGACGCGGACAGCTTACTAACTATGGCTACACCTTC. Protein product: CASRRGQLTNYGYTF.